The 25 T cell receptor beta chains presented below share a single source sample, sequenced in a study of blood T cell repertoires in COVID-19. Profiling relied on immunoSEQ multiplex PCR, and the TCRdb table lists in-frame clones only, not all of them. The data contain roughly 110,000 clones, just over 90% of them seen just once; the ten biggest clones take up roughly 1.2%. The sequenced sample was peripheral blood. Source of these receptors: a woman aged 25 to 45 with acute or convalescent COVID-19.

The chain links TRBV11-2 to TRBJ2-7; 7 bases match TRBD1. Germline V gene data show CDR1 as SGHAT and CDR2 as FQNNGV. This CDR3 is 13 amino acids long. Trimming took 10 bases from V and 0 from J; bases not matched to a gene: 6. The CDR3 nucleotides are TGTGCCACCTCGACAGGGCTCTCCTACGAGCAGTACTTC. Its translation: CATSTGLSYEQYF.

The rearrangement joins TRBV19 to TRBJ1-1, with D tentatively TRBD1 (6 bases). CDR1 and CDR2 (germline): LNHDA, SQIVND (reference sequence). V dropped 1 base and J dropped 4 bases, with 10 bases sitting between them. The CDR3 runs 14 residues. CDR3 in DNA: TGTGCCAGTAGTATAGGATCCAGGGGCACTGAAGCTTTCTTT. Its protein product is CASSIGSRGTEAFF.

The CDR3 sequence: CASSLSGTQETQYF. CDR3 nucleotides: TGTGCCAGCAGCTTATCTGGGACACAAGAGACCCAGTACTTC. This chain connects TRBV7-2 to TRBJ2-5; D might be TRBD1 (6 bases). V shed 2 bases and J shed 2 bases, with 9 bases lying between them. Per the germline V gene, CDR1 is SGHTA and CDR2 is FQGNSA. This CDR3 has 14 amino acids.

The chain uses TRBV7-8 and TRBJ2-1; D may be TRBD1 (6 bases). The CDR3 spans 16 residues. V dropped 0 bases and J dropped 5 bases, with 14 bases sitting between them. Germline-derived CDR1 and CDR2 are SGHVS and FQNEAQ. DNA of the CDR3: TGTGCCAGCAGCTTAGCGGGGGCTATGGGGCACAATGAGCAGTTCTTC. Translating gives CASSLAGAMGHNEQFF. The whole variable domain, filled in from reference TRBV7-8 and TRBJ2-1, reads GAGVSQSPRYKVAKRGQDVALRCDPISGHVSLFWYQQALGQGPEFLTYFQNEAQLDKSGLPSDRFFAERPEGSVSTLKIQRTQQEDSAVYLCASSLAGAMGHNEQFFGPGTRLTVL.

The chain is built from TRBV15 and TRBJ1-4, with unresolved D. The V gene lost 1 base and the J gene lost 0 bases, with 9 bases spanning the gap. The CDR3 has 16 residues. Germline values: CDR1 LNHNV, CDR2 YYDKDF (reference sequence). The CDR3 sequence is CATSRAGSSTNEKLFF. The CDR3 DNA is TGTGCCACCAGCAGAGCAGGAAGCTCAACTAATGAAAAACTGTTTTTT.

V is TRBV30 and J is TRBJ1-4; 9 bases are shared with TRBD1. Germline V gene data show CDR1 as GTSNPN and CDR2 as SVGIG (reference sequence). Losses at the gene ends were 2 bases for V and 6 bases for J; bases not matched to a gene: 4. The CDR3 runs 14 residues. CDR3 residues: CAWSSGTGYEKLFF. In DNA form, the CDR3 reads TGTGCCTGGAGTTCCGGGACAGGGTATGAAAAACTGTTTTTT.

V gene TRBV27 combines with J gene TRBJ2-1; the match to TRBD2 covers 9 bases. CDR1 MNHEY and CDR2 SMNVEV come from the germline V gene (reference sequence). J was trimmed by 7 bases and V by 4 bases; bases with no gene match: 8. The CDR3 is made up of 15 amino acids. DNA of the CDR3: TGTGCCAGCAGTTCCTTCGGACTAGCGAATAATGAGCAGTTCTTC. It specifies CASSSFGLANNEQFF.

The V call is TRBV19, the J call TRBJ1-1; 7 nucleotides align to TRBD1. Trimming at V came to 3 bases and at J to 4 bases, leaving 8 bases not matched to a gene. Germline CDR1 reads LNHDA; CDR2 reads SQIVND (reference sequence). The CDR3 totals 15 residues. In DNA form, the CDR3 reads TGTGCCAGTAGTATCATTGCAGGGGGGAGCACTGAAGCTTTCTTT. It is translated as CASSIIAGGSTEAFF.

This clone has just a few counts. Other DNA sequences of this sample code for an identical CDR3. The CDR3 spells CSVGGSNQPQHF. In nucleotides, the CDR3 is TGCAGCGTTGGCGGGAGTAATCAGCCCCAGCATTTT. The V call is TRBV29-1, the J call TRBJ1-5; D gene uncertain. There are 12 residues in the CDR3. The germline CDR1 and CDR2 sequences are SQVTM and ANQGSEA. The germline V and J ends were trimmed by 4 bases and 4 bases, with 8 bases remaining between them.

The CDR3 reads CSASRGPYEQYF. Written as DNA, the CDR3 is TGCAGTGCTAGTAGGGGGCCATACGAGCAGTACTTC. V and J are TRBV20-1 and TRBJ2-7; 7 bases are a match to TRBD1. Germline V gene data show CDR1 as DFQATT and CDR2 as SNEGSKA (reference sequence). The CDR3 sequence is 12 residues long. With 3 bases clipped from V and 4 bases from J, the junction kept 3 bases outside the gene matches.

The chain links TRBV7-2 to TRBJ2-5, with 12 bases aligning to TRBD2. V lost 5 bases and J lost 0; bases outside the gene matches: 4. Germline CDR1 SGHTA, CDR2 FQGNSA. The CDR3 has 16 residues. CDR3 sequence reads: CASSPLAGGYQETQYF. The CDR3 nucleotides are TGTGCCAGCAGCCCCCTAGCGGGAGGGTACCAAGAGACCCAGTACTTC.

This clone qualifies as medium-sized. This chain joins TRBV7-8 and TRBJ1-2; 9 nucleotides match TRBD1. The ends lost 4 bases at V and 8 bases at J; junction bases unmatched: 8. Germline loops: CDR1 SGHVS, CDR2 FQNEAQ. CDR3 length: 14 residues. DNA of the CDR3: TGTGCCAGCAGCTCGGACAGGGGTGGCTACGGCTACACCTTC. Protein product: CASSSDRGGYGYTF.

This rearrangement joins TRBV19 to TRBJ2-7; the match to TRBD1 covers 9 bases. The CDR3 consists of 16 residues. Germline CDR1 is LNHDA and CDR2 is SQIVND (reference sequence). With 5 bases clipped from V and 0 bases from J, the junction kept 8 bases outside the gene matches. The CDR3 protein is CASSGSRTGDSYEQYF. The CDR3 nucleotides are TGTGCCAGTAGTGGTTCGAGGACAGGGGACTCCTACGAGCAGTACTTC.

V is TRBV9 and J is TRBJ2-1, with D unclear. Trimming removed 4 bases at V and 1 base at J, with 3 bases between. The germline CDR1 and CDR2 sequences are SGDLS and YYNGEE. CDR3 size: 12 residues. CDR3 DNA sequence: TGTGCCAGCAGCTTATCCTACAATGAGCAGTTCTTC. Amino acids: CASSLSYNEQFF.

The chain links TRBV3-1 (or the pseudogene TRBV3-2) to TRBJ2-3, with D possibly matching TRBD2 (6 bases). The CDR3 runs to 16 residues. V lost 5 bases and J 1 base, leaving 16 bases between the germline ends. Germline-derived CDR1 and CDR2 are LGHDT and YNNKEL (reference sequence). The CDR3 DNA sequence: TGTGCCAGCAGCGCGGGGCAGAGGGGTGGCACAGATACGCAGTATTTT. This codes for CASSAGQRGGTDTQYF.

CDR3 protein: CASSLGRRGAGAYNEQFF. The CDR3, as DNA: TGTGCCAGCAGCTTAGGCCGCCGCGGAGCGGGCGCCTACAATGAGCAGTTCTTC. The chain uses TRBV7-3 and TRBJ2-1, with a weak D call TRBD2 (6 bases). Trimming left V 2 bases short and J 2 bases short, with 19 bases between. The CDR3 length is 18 residues. The germline CDR1 and CDR2 sequences are SGHTA and FQGTGA. The complete variable domain, with remaining parts taken from reference TRBV7-3 and TRBJ2-1, reads GAGVSQTPSNKVTEKGKYVELRCDPISGHTALYWYRQSLGQGPEFLIYFQGTGAADDSGLPNDRFFAVRPEGSVSTLKIQRTERGDSAVYLCASSLGRRGAGAYNEQFFGPGTRLTVL.

This sequence joins TRBV14 and TRBJ2-5, with D maybe TRBD2 (6 bases). The ends were cut back, 8 bases at V and 1 base at J, with 11 bases in the middle. The CDR3 is made up of 13 amino acids. CDR1 is SGHDN and CDR2 is FVKESK in the germline V gene. The CDR3 DNA follows: TGTGCCAGCGGGGTGACTAGCCAAGAGACCCAGTACTTC. This codes for CASGVTSQETQYF.

This clone was detected a few times. The V call is TRBV20-1, the J call TRBJ2-1; 11 bases line up with TRBD2. This CDR3 comprises 14 residues. CDR1 is DFQATT, CDR2 SNEGSKA, per germline (reference sequence). The ends lost 3 bases at V and 2 bases at J; junction bases unmatched: 0. The CDR3 loop is CSASSGGAYNEQFF. DNA for the CDR3: TGCAGTGCTAGTAGCGGGGGGGCCTACAATGAGCAGTTCTTC.

V is TRBV4-1 and J is TRBJ2-7, with 7 bases aligning to TRBD1. The germline V gene encodes CDR1 MGHRA and CDR2 YSYEKL. The CDR3 loop spans 13 amino acids. Trimming at V came to 5 bases and at J to 4 bases, leaving 5 bases not matched to a gene. The CDR3 DNA follows: TGCGCCAGCAGCTCAGACAGGGAATACGAGCAGTACTTC. It codes for CASSSDREYEQYF.

This sequence joins TRBV19 and TRBJ2-6; 7 bases match TRBD1. The V segment lost 0 bases and the J segment 0 bases; nucleotides outside the gene matches: 14. Germline V gene data show CDR1 as LNHDA and CDR2 as SQIVND (reference sequence). CDR3 size: 21 residues. The CDR3, as DNA: TGTGCCAGTAGTATAGATCGGTGGTCGGGACAGAAGCTCTCTGGGGCCAACGTCCTGACTTTC. The encoded protein is CASSIDRWSGQKLSGANVLTF.

The genes are TRBV27 and TRBJ1-1; 7 bases line up with TRBD1. Germline-derived CDR1 and CDR2 are MNHEY and SMNVEV (reference sequence). The CDR3 sequence is 16 residues long. With V trimmed by 3 bases and J by 4 bases, 11 bases remained unmatched. CDR3 DNA sequence: TGTGCCAGCAGTTTCCTGGGACAGATGATTCGCACTGAAGCTTTCTTT. It codes for CASSFLGQMIRTEAFF.

The rearrangement joins TRBV5-6 to TRBJ1-5, with TRBD1 identical over 7 bases. The CDR3 extends over 15 amino acids. The J segment lost 0 bases and the V segment lost 5 bases, leaving 5 bases of the junction unmatched. Germline V gene data show CDR1 as SGHDT and CDR2 as YYEEEE. CDR3 sequence (DNA): TGTGCCAGCAGTTCGACAGGGAGTAGCAATCAGCCCCAGCATTTT. Translating gives CASSSTGSSNQPQHF.

This clone was observed a single time. This rearrangement joins TRBV11-3 to TRBJ2-1; a weak D match, TRBD2 (7 bases). Germline V CDR1 and CDR2: SGHNT, YENEEA. The length of the CDR3 is 15 residues. Trimming pared 5 bases from V and 4 bases from J, leaving 15 bases between. The CDR3 is CASSPGGLVYNEQFF. CDR3 DNA: TGTGCCAGCAGCCCCGGGGGGCTGGTATACAATGAGCAGTTCTTC.

This sequence joins TRBV5-4 and TRBJ2-3, with TRBD1 matching 9 bases. The germline V gene has CDR1 SGHNT and CDR2 YYREEE (reference sequence). V lost 3 bases and J lost 0; bases outside the gene matches: 8. This CDR3 is built from 17 residues. The DNA for the CDR3 is TGTGCCAGCAGCTGGCAACCTGGGACAGGGAGCACAGATACGCAGTATTTT. Its protein is CASSWQPGTGSTDTQYF.

CDR3 in DNA: TGTGCCACCAGCAGAGTTCGCGGGGCGGGAGATGAAAAACTGTTTTTT. Amino acid sequence: CATSRVRGAGDEKLFF. This chain connects TRBV15 to TRBJ1-4; maybe TRBD1 (5 bases). The CDR3 has 16 amino acids. The germline CDR1 and CDR2 sequences are LNHNV and YYDKDF (reference sequence). Trimming stripped 1 base from V and 6 bases from J, with 15 bases between.